The next 8 T cell receptor beta chains were all read from a single sample in a study of blood T cell repertoires in COVID-19. The data were produced by immunoSEQ multiplex PCR, yet TCRdb's version contains in-frame clones alone and is incomplete. Of some 42,000 clones in the sample, roughly 84% were seen once. Sequences were obtained from peripheral blood. The receptors derive from a woman in her seventies in a cohort sampled during active COVID-19.

The chain uses TRBV28 and TRBJ2-7; 7 bases match TRBD2. The ends lost 3 bases at V and 5 bases at J; junction bases unmatched: 10. Per germline, CDR1 MDHEN and CDR2 SYDVKM. The CDR3 consists of 15 residues. The CDR3 region is CASSFPSSGSHEQYF. In nucleotides, the CDR3 is TGTGCCAGCAGTTTCCCCTCTAGCGGCTCTCACGAGCAGTACTTC.

The chain recombines TRBV11-2 with TRBJ2-1, with D possibly TRBD2 on 5 matching bases. There are 14 residues in the CDR3. Germline CDR1 and CDR2: SGHAT and FQNNGV. The V gene lost 5 bases and the J gene lost 8 bases, with 16 bases spanning the gap. CDR3 amino acids: CASSIATAHYEQFF. In DNA form, the CDR3 reads TGTGCCAGCAGCATAGCGACTGCACATTATGAGCAGTTCTTC. Drawing the rest from reference TRBV11-2 and TRBJ2-1, the complete variable domain is EAGVAQSPRYKIIEKRQSVAFWCNPISGHATLYWYQQILGQGPKLLIQFQNNGVVDDSQLPKDRFSAERLKGVDSTLKIQPAKLEDSAVYLCASSIATAHYEQFFGPGTRLTVL.

The chain employs TRBV27 and TRBJ1-1, with D tentatively TRBD1 (6 bases). Trimming stripped 2 bases from V and 3 bases from J, with 13 bases between. Germline CDR1 MNHEY, CDR2 SMNVEV (reference sequence). This CDR3 spans 15 amino acids. The CDR3 region is CASSLSQGLYTEAFF. The CDR3 coding sequence is TGTGCCAGCAGTTTAAGTCAGGGGCTCTACACTGAAGCTTTCTTT.

This clone appeared a few times. The rearrangement links TRBV4-3 to TRBJ1-3; 7 nucleotides align to TRBD1. CDR3 size: 16 residues. Losses at the gene ends were 0 bases for V and 0 bases for J; bases not matched to a gene: 2. The germline gives CDR1 LGHNA, CDR2 YSLEER. CDR3 sequence (DNA): TGCGCCAGCAGCCAAGATCGGACAGGCTCTGGAAACACCATATATTTT. Protein: CASSQDRTGSGNTIYF.

V usage is TRBV7-6 and J usage is TRBJ2-7; D is ambiguous. The CDR3 sequence is 12 residues long. The germline gives CDR1 SGHVS, CDR2 FNYEAQ. Trimming left V 0 bases short and J 6 bases short, with 6 bases between. CDR3 loop: CASSLAAGEQYF. The CDR3 DNA is TGTGCCAGCAGCTTAGCGGCAGGCGAGCAGTACTTC.

This clone was observed a handful of times. For the CDR3, the DNA is TGTGCCAGCAGCGTAGAATATGGAGGGACAGATACGCAGTATTTT. Residues: CASSVEYGGTDTQYF. This sequence joins TRBV9 and TRBJ2-3; perhaps TRBD2 as D (6 bases). Trimming removed 0 bases at V and 3 bases at J, with 11 bases between. CDR3 length: 15 residues. Germline CDR1 SGDLS, CDR2 YYNGEE. The entire variable domain, with the rest obtained from reference TRBV9 and TRBJ2-3, is as follows: DSGVTQTPKHLITATGQRVTLRCSPRSGDLSVYWYQQSLDQGLQFLIQYYNGEERAKGNILERFSAQQFPDLHSELNLSSLELGDSALYFCASSVEYGGTDTQYFGPGTRLTVL.

The gene calls are TRBV6-5 and TRBJ2-3; D is possibly TRBD1 (6 bases). The V end lost 5 bases, the J end lost 3 bases, and 12 bases lay between the germline ends. The CDR3 is 14 residues long. The germline CDR1 and CDR2 sequences are MNHEY and SVGAGI. CDR3 sequence (DNA): TGTGCCAGCAGTAGACAGGTTTCGACAGATACGCAGTATTTT. Translation gives CASSRQVSTDTQYF.

V gene TRBV29-1 combines with J gene TRBJ2-1, with no clear D. CDR3 length: 14 residues. The ends were cut back, 4 bases at V and 2 bases at J, with 12 bases in the middle. Germline CDR1 reads SQVTM; CDR2 reads ANQGSEA. The CDR3 region has the DNA TGCAGCGTTGTACCCAGGTCGGCCTACAATGAGCAGTTCTTC. Translating gives CSVVPRSAYNEQFF.